This TCR beta chain was sequenced for a study (dated by TCRdb to between 2015 and 2016). Regarding the complete study: The study examined whether tumor-infiltrating Tregs in breast cancer are drawn from blood Tregs or arise in situ by conversion from other CD4+ T cell subsets.

The memory CD4+ T cell population was isolated based on a CD4+CD45RO+CD25- phenotype. Tregs, naive and memory CD4+ T cells from tumor, blood and ipsilateral draining lymph nodes of five breast cancer patients underwent full-length TCR alpha and beta sequencing. Tumor tissue and lymph nodes from ipsilateral axillary dissection were perfused with PBS, minced and digested with collagenase I and hyaluronidase. Mononuclear cells from lymph nodes or 45 to 60 ml of peripheral blood were isolated by Ficoll density gradient centrifugation. A purity exceeding 90% was confirmed by FACS for the sorted cell populations. The junction carries 14 bases between V and J, which are trimmed by 3 bases and 0 bases respectively. As encoded in the germline V gene, CDR1 is SGHTA while CDR2 is FQGNSA. From the cysteine up to the phenylalanine, the CDR3 has a length of 16 residues. Only the CDR3 region is kept as DNA, spanning 48 bases read in frame from base 1.

Full-length TCR variable regions were amplified by 5' RACE PCR using constant-region reverse primers, and then by semi-nested PCR using Nested Universal Primer A. The ReliaPrep RNA Cell Miniprep System was used to extract total RNA, which was then reverse transcribed into 5'RACE-ready cDNA with the SMARTer RACE 5'/3' Kit. An Illumina MiSeq was used to sequence the full-length TCR alpha and beta libraries, which had been barcoded with multiplex adaptors. The paper's data handling went like this. For each of nine subset-tissue groups, sequencing data from the five patients were pooled, and the groups were then compared using unsupervised clustering of TCR gene usage. The Morisita-Horn index was used to calculate repertoire similarity, with shared sequences weighted by how much each contributed to each repertoire. TCRdb itself trimmed the public reads at Q25 with fastp, ran MiXCR and retained productive beta chains. Entries that share a CDR3 protein sequence are merged under the most common genes and DNA. What appears here as the V and J calls and clone size reflects TCRdb's work, not the paper's. The sample table shows approximately 6,300 distinct CDR3 sequences, and 65% to 75% are seen once. The biggest ten clones account for 3% to 5% of the sample.

On the study overall, not on this receptor specifically: The greatest overlap of tumor-infiltrating Treg TCR alpha and beta sequences was observed with tumor naive CD4+ T cells, followed by blood naive CD4+ T cells. Tumor memory CD4+ T cell TCR gene usage was found to cluster with blood and lymph node memory CD4+ cells and with lymph node naive CD4+ cells. The validation in the larger cohort was limited to a single TCR beta V-J rearrangement instead of whole repertoires.

On this clonotype: The antigen this receptor binds is unknown. One base away there is no much larger clone; base qualities are not given.

The chain links TRBV7-2 with TRBJ1-1; the best D guess is TRBD1, with 5 bases matching. This sequence originates from a female donor with breast cancer. Sequenced input: memory CD4+ T cells sorted from a lymph node. In light of the paper, this sample's cell subset or site label describes: memory CD4+ T cells, CD4+CD45RO+CD25-. CDR3 sequence: CASSFFRERLNTEAFF. DNA sequence: TGTGCCAGCAGCTTTTTCAGGGAAAGGTTGAACACTGAAGCTTTCTTT.